Following are 25 T cell receptor beta chains from one sample sequenced in a study of cytomegalovirus exposure and HLA in healthy donors. Primers for the PCR totalled 60 Vbeta and 13 Jbeta. TCRdb's table, derived via immunoSEQ multiplex PCR, lists solely in-frame clones and lacks some. The table for this sample gives some 160,000 clones. The sequencing sample was made of PBMCs. The receptors were sampled from a man in his thirties or forties in good health and CMV-seronegative.

The V and J genes are TRBV6-6 and TRBJ2-5; weak D call: TRBD1 (6 bases). The end of the DNA is better explained by TRBJ2-7, so the J call may be wrong. The germline V gene has CDR1 MNHNY and CDR2 SVGAGI (reference sequence). The CDR3 is 15 amino acids. DNA for the CDR3: TGTGCCAGCAGTTACCAGGGGCCCGCCTCCTACGAGCAGTACTTC. It is translated as CASSYQGPASYEQYF.

V gene TRBV11-2 combines with J gene TRBJ2-1; D remains unclear. The V gene's germline CDR1 is SGHAT and CDR2 FQNNGV. V was clipped by 2 bases and J by 5 bases, with 4 bases between them. The CDR3 extends over 12 amino acids. The CDR3 nucleotides read TGTGCCAGCAGCTTATCTGACAATGAGCAGTTCTTC. Amino acid sequence: CASSLSDNEQFF. The variable domain in full, with the rest retrieved from reference TRBV11-2 and TRBJ2-1, is EAGVAQSPRYKIIEKRQSVAFWCNPISGHATLYWYQQILGQGPKLLIQFQNNGVVDDSQLPKDRFSAERLKGVDSTLKIQPAKLEDSAVYLCASSLSDNEQFFGPGTRLTVL.

The chain has TRBV18 and TRBJ1-1; 9 positions match TRBD1. Germline loops: CDR1 KGHSH, CDR2 LQKENI. This CDR3 contains 15 residues. J lost 2 bases, V lost 3 bases, and 4 bases had no gene match. As DNA, the CDR3 is TGTGCCAGCTCACCGGGGACAGGGCGTAACACTGAAGCTTTCTTT. This codes for CASSPGTGRNTEAFF.

The V call is TRBV7-8, the J call TRBJ1-4; a possible D gene is TRBD1 (6 bases). The V and J ends lost 5 bases and 5 bases respectively, with 18 bases between them. Germline CDR1 and CDR2: SGHVS and FQNEAQ. The CDR3 is 16 amino acids. The CDR3 loop reads CASSRNSGTLNEKLFF. The CDR3, as DNA: TGTGCCAGCAGCCGAAACTCGGGGACACTCAATGAAAAACTGTTTTTT.

This chain uses TRBV11-3 with TRBJ2-3, with 8 bases matching TRBD2. This CDR3 spans 15 amino acids. The junction had 4 bases not matched to a gene; V was cut back by 1 base and J by 4 bases. The germline V gene has CDR1 SGHNT and CDR2 YENEEA. The CDR3 spells CASSLGTSPPDTQYF. The CDR3 region has the DNA TGTGCCAGCAGCTTAGGGACTAGCCCCCCAGATACGCAGTATTTT.

J is TRBJ2-1 and V is TRBV7-9; 10 bases line up with TRBD2. V gave up 0 bases and J gave up 1 base; unmatched junction bases: 3. The germline gives CDR1 SEHNR, CDR2 FQNEAQ (reference sequence). The CDR3 consists of 17 residues. The CDR3 sequence: CASSLASSGRSYNEQFF. CDR3 bases: TGTGCCAGCAGCTTAGCGAGTAGCGGGAGGTCCTACAATGAGCAGTTCTTC. The whole variable domain, remainder taken from reference TRBV7-9 and TRBJ2-1, is DTGVSQNPRHKITKRGQNVTFRCDPISEHNRLYWYRQTLGQGPEFLTYFQNEAQLEKSRLLSDRFSAERPKGSFSTLEIQRTEQGDSAMYLCASSLASSGRSYNEQFFGPGTRLTVL.

V and J are TRBV5-4 and TRBJ2-2, with TRBD2 identical over 14 bases. The CDR3 consists of 16 residues. Germline CDR1 and CDR2: SGHNT and YYREEE (reference sequence). V dropped 4 bases and J dropped 5; count of bases not matched to a gene: 4. CDR3 residues: CASSMTSGRETGELFF. CDR3 in DNA: TGTGCCAGCAGCATGACTAGCGGGAGGGAAACCGGGGAGCTGTTTTTT.

Worth noting for this clone: Other nucleotide sequences in the sample specify the same CDR3. The rearrangement joins TRBV5-1 to TRBJ2-1; 10 nucleotides match TRBD2. J was trimmed by 6 bases and V by 1 base; bases with no gene match: 7. The CDR3 length is 16 residues. Germline V gene lookup returns CDR1 SGHRS and CDR2 YFSETQ. The chain's CDR3 is CASSLQAGGPGNEQFF. The CDR3 coding sequence is TGCGCCAGCAGCTTGCAAGCGGGAGGGCCGGGCAATGAGCAGTTCTTC.

The chain links TRBV6-5 to TRBJ2-2; weak D call: TRBD2 (5 bases). Trimming took off 7 bases at V and 7 bases at J, with 13 bases between the two ends. CDR1 is MNHEY and CDR2 is SVGAGI in the germline V gene. This CDR3 contains 13 residues. For the CDR3, the DNA is TGTGCCAGCACAAACGGCGGAGGCGGGGAGCTGTTTTTT. Amino acid sequence: CASTNGGGGELFF.

The chain carries TRBV7-9 and TRBJ2-7; 12 positions match TRBD2. The V gene end was trimmed by 5 bases and the J gene end by 2 bases; junction bases not matched to a gene: 7. Germline V gives CDR1 SEHNR, CDR2 FQNEAQ (reference sequence). The CDR3 extends over 16 amino acids. In DNA, the CDR3 is TGTGCCAGCAGCACAGGGACTAGCGGGCGAGCCTACGAGCAGTACTTC. Protein sequence: CASSTGTSGRAYEQYF.

The chain is built from TRBV5-6 and TRBJ2-3, with TRBD1 matching 7 bases. J lost 2 bases, V lost 3 bases, and 3 bases had no gene match. Germline V CDR1 and CDR2: SGHDT, YYEEEE. The CDR3 sequence is 14 residues long. CDR3 in DNA: TGTGCCAGCAGCTCTGGACAGGTCACAGATACGCAGTATTTT. Translated, it gives CASSSGQVTDTQYF.

The chain links TRBV9 to TRBJ2-5; 7 positions agree with TRBD1. From germline, CDR1 is SGDLS and CDR2 YYNGEE. The CDR3 is made up of 16 amino acids. V lost 0 bases, J lost 2 bases, and 7 bases stayed unmatched. CDR3 protein: CASSVGARDRQETQYF. In DNA form, the CDR3 reads TGTGCCAGCAGCGTAGGGGCCCGGGACAGACAAGAGACCCAGTACTTC.

This sequence joins TRBV6-6 and TRBJ2-1; perhaps TRBD1 as D (7 bases). CDR1 and CDR2 (germline): MNHNY, SVGAGI (reference sequence). V was pared by 2 bases and J by 8 bases, with 13 bases between. The CDR3 runs 14 residues. The CDR3: CASSYGDRDYEQFF. In DNA form, the CDR3 reads TGTGCCAGCAGTTACGGAGACAGGGACTATGAGCAGTTCTTC.

The rearrangement joins TRBV5-4 to TRBJ1-4; D unclear. Germline CDR1 and CDR2: SGHNT and YYREEE (reference sequence). CDR3 length: 14 residues. V lost 0 bases, J lost 5 bases, and 8 bases lay in between. As DNA, the CDR3 is TGTGCCAGCAGCTTGGACAGCTTCAATGAAAAACTGTTTTTT. The encoded protein is CASSLDSFNEKLFF.

This sequence joins TRBV5-1 and TRBJ2-3, with D perhaps TRBD2 (5 bases). Trimming pared 4 bases from V and 3 bases from J, leaving 12 bases between. Germline CDR1 reads SGHRS; CDR2 reads YFSETQ. CDR3 size: 14 residues. The CDR3 loop is CASSDRRRTDTQYF. The CDR3 DNA follows: TGCGCCAGCAGCGATCGGAGGCGTACAGATACGCAGTATTTT.

The genes are TRBV5-1 and TRBJ1-4; 12 nucleotides match TRBD1. Germline V gene lookup returns CDR1 SGHRS and CDR2 YFSETQ. Trimming took 5 bases from V and 8 from J; bases not matched to a gene: 4. The CDR3 runs 14 residues. The CDR3 bases are TGCGCCAGCAGGTCCGGGACAGGGGGCGAAAAACTGTTTTTT. It is translated as CASRSGTGGEKLFF. The full variable domain, its missing parts supplied by reference TRBV5-1 and TRBJ1-4, is KAGVTQTPRYLIKTRGQQVTLSCSPISGHRSVSWYQQTPGQGLQFLFEYFSETQRNKGNFPGRFSGRQFSNSRSEMNVSTLELGDSALYLCASRSGTGGEKLFFGSGTQLSVL.

For the CDR3, the DNA is TGTGCCAGCAGCGTAGACGGACTAGGTGTTCACCAGCAGTTCTTC. Translated, it gives CASSVDGLGVHQQFF. The J gene is TRBJ2-1, the V gene TRBV9; 7 positions agree with TRBD2. The CDR3 runs 15 residues. Germline CDR1 and CDR2: SGDLS and YYNGEE. V trimming: 0 bases; J trimming: 11 bases; junction bases outside the gene matches: 11. The full variable domain, rest sourced from reference TRBV9 and TRBJ2-1, is DSGVTQTPKHLITATGQRVTLRCSPRSGDLSVYWYQQSLDQGLQFLIQYYNGEERAKGNILERFSAQQFPDLHSELNLSSLELGDSALYFCASSVDGLGVHQQFFGPGTRLTVL.

Regarding this clone: Within the sample, other DNA sequences also encode this same CDR3. The V gene is TRBV5-1, the J gene TRBJ2-1; 11 nucleotides agree with TRBD1. This CDR3 has 16 amino acids. J gave up 6 bases and V 4 bases, and 9 bases lay outside the gene matches. Germline-derived CDR1 and CDR2 are SGHRS and YFSETQ. The CDR3 sequence: CASSRSGQGEVNEQFF. DNA of the CDR3: TGCGCCAGCAGCAGGTCGGGACAGGGGGAGGTCAATGAGCAGTTCTTC.

V gene TRBV18 combines with J gene TRBJ2-7; D possibly corresponds to TRBD2 (5 bases). The germline CDR1 and CDR2 sequences are KGHSH and LQKENI. The CDR3 contains 13 residues. V lost 4 bases and J 3 bases, leaving 10 bases between the germline ends. The CDR3 loop is CASSRPGSYEQYF. CDR3 DNA sequence: TGTGCCAGCTCACGACCGGGGAGCTACGAGCAGTACTTC.

The CDR3 sequence: CASSSLQGRRTEAFF. The CDR3 DNA is TGTGCCAGCAGTTCCCTACAGGGACGACGCACTGAAGCTTTCTTT. The chain uses TRBV27 and TRBJ1-1; perhaps TRBD1 as D (6 bases). The CDR3 covers 15 residues. Germline lookup yields CDR1 MNHEY and CDR2 SMNVEV (reference sequence). Deletions cut 4 bases from V and 4 bases from J, with 16 bases between.

The chain employs TRBV5-1 and TRBJ2-5; the match to TRBD1 covers 9 bases. The CDR3 is made up of 14 amino acids. CDR1 and CDR2 (germline): SGHRS, YFSETQ. V gave up 3 bases and J gave up 4 bases; unmatched junction bases: 4. The CDR3 loop is CASSSLDRGETQYF. CDR3 coding DNA: TGCGCCAGCAGCTCGTTGGACAGGGGAGAGACCCAGTACTTC.

The rearrangement uses TRBV18 and TRBJ1-3, with TRBD1 matching over 10 bases. The CDR3 runs 17 residues. The V gene end was trimmed by 3 bases and the J gene end by 3 bases; junction bases not matched to a gene: 8. The germline gives CDR1 KGHSH, CDR2 LQKENI. As DNA, the CDR3 is TGTGCCAGCTCACCGCCGGGACAGGGGATTTATGGAAACACCATATATTTT. Its protein is CASSPPGQGIYGNTIYF.

The V and J genes are TRBV6-1 and TRBJ1-5; a possible D gene is TRBD1 (6 bases). The CDR3 runs 16 residues. Germline loops: CDR1 MNHNS, CDR2 SASEGT. V shed 4 bases and J shed 5 bases, with 18 bases lying between them. The CDR3 loop is CASSVQGQRSDQPQHF. CDR3 coding DNA: TGTGCCAGCAGTGTACAGGGCCAAAGGTCGGATCAGCCCCAGCATTTT.

CDR3 sequence (DNA): TGTGCCAGCAGCGACCGGGGAGGCAGTACCTACGAGCAGTACTTC. Translated, it gives CASSDRGGSTYEQYF. J is TRBJ2-7 and V is TRBV7-9; D perhaps matches TRBD2 (6 bases). In germline, CDR1 is SEHNR, CDR2 FQNEAQ (reference sequence). With 5 bases removed from V and 2 bases from J, the gap between germline ends came to 16 bases. This CDR3 spans 15 amino acids.

The V call is TRBV19, the J call TRBJ1-1, with D maybe TRBD1 (5 bases). CDR3 length: 15 residues. Trimming pared 10 bases from V and 1 base from J, leaving 19 bases between. Germline V gives CDR1 LNHDA, CDR2 SQIVND (reference sequence). The CDR3 DNA reads TGTGCCACTAAGGTCCAGGCTAGGGGGAACACTGAAGCTTTCTTT. Its translation is CATKVQARGNTEAFF.